These 14 T cell receptor beta chains were all obtained from the same sample, sequenced in a study of T cell responses to AZD1222 COVID-19 vaccine. Assay used: immunoSEQ multiplex PCR; TCRdb lists only in-frame clones, some missing. The sample records tens of thousands of clones, approximately 83% being singletons. This material consisted of peripheral blood, taken 28 days after the second AZD1222 dose. These receptor sequences come from an adult who received the AZD1222 COVID-19 vaccine.

The rearrangement links TRBV5-6 to TRBJ2-7; TRBD2 agrees at 8 bases. This CDR3 has 16 amino acids. Germline trimming cut 1 base from V and 3 bases from J; bases unmatched to any gene: 9. Germline V CDR1 and CDR2: SGHDT, YYEEEE. CDR3 nucleotides: TGTGCCAGCAGCTTGCGTTCTGCGGGGGGAAACTACGAGCAGTACTTC. Amino acid sequence: CASSLRSAGGNYEQYF.

The chain recombines TRBV11-3 with TRBJ2-2; D gene ambiguous. The CDR3 is 12 amino acids. V was cut by 10 bases and J by 1 base, with 7 bases left in between. Germline CDR1 reads SGHNT; CDR2 reads YENEEA. CDR3 sequence: CAIRMNTGELFF. The CDR3 coding sequence is TGTGCCATTAGGATGAACACCGGGGAGCTGTTTTTT.

The rearrangement joins TRBV3-1 (or the pseudogene TRBV3-2) to TRBJ1-4; no definite D call. Germline V gives CDR1 LGHDT, CDR2 YNNKEL (reference sequence). Trimming left V 3 bases short and J 7 bases short, with 9 bases between. The CDR3 consists of 13 residues. The DNA for the CDR3 is TGTGCCAGCAGCCAGGGTTCTGGTGAAAAACTGTTTTTT. This gives the protein CASSQGSGEKLFF.

The sample holds a few counts of this clone. The chain employs TRBV9 and TRBJ2-1, with D perhaps matching TRBD1 (5 bases). CDR3 length: 15 residues. Trimming pared 0 bases from V and 0 bases from J, leaving 7 bases between. Germline CDR1 and CDR2: SGDLS and YYNGEE. The CDR3 region is CASSVGGTSYNEQFF. The CDR3 region has the DNA TGTGCCAGCAGCGTAGGGGGCACCTCCTACAATGAGCAGTTCTTC.

The genes are TRBV19 and TRBJ1-1; D call uncertain. Germline V gene data show CDR1 as LNHDA and CDR2 as SQIVND (reference sequence). The length of the CDR3 is 14 residues. Between the trimmed V and J ends, which lost 7 bases and 4 bases, there was a span of 16 bases. As DNA, the CDR3 is TGTGCCAGTATCAATTTTCAGCGGGCCACTGAAGCTTTCTTT. Its translation: CASINFQRATEAFF.

The chain joins TRBV7-2 to TRBJ2-1, with D perhaps matching TRBD1 (5 bases). Looked up from germline, CDR1 is SGHTA and CDR2 is FQGNSA. The CDR3 sequence is 13 residues long. The V end lost 1 base, the J end lost 8 bases, and 9 bases lay between the germline ends. The CDR3 reads CASSLGGRDEQFF. The CDR3 coding sequence is TGTGCCAGCAGCTTAGGGGGCCGGGATGAGCAGTTCTTC.

The gene calls are TRBV6-4 and TRBJ2-3; TRBD1 agrees at 7 bases. The junction had 5 bases not matched to a gene; V was cut back by 6 bases and J by 2 bases. Germline CDR1 and CDR2: MRHNA and SNTAGT. This CDR3 has 14 amino acids. CDR3 region: CASSPTGNTDTQYF. As DNA, the CDR3 is TGTGCCAGCAGCCCGACAGGGAACACAGATACGCAGTATTTT.

This clone was found a few times. The J gene is TRBJ2-3, the V gene TRBV11-2; D call uncertain. Germline V gene data show CDR1 as SGHAT and CDR2 as FQNNGV. The CDR3 length is 14 residues. V was pared by 5 bases and J by 0 bases, with 9 bases between. CDR3 in amino acids: CASSHASSTDTQYF. The CDR3 DNA sequence: TGTGCCAGCAGCCACGCATCTAGCACAGATACGCAGTATTTT.

The J gene is TRBJ1-1, the V gene TRBV28; 12 bases are a match to TRBD1. The CDR3 extends over 14 amino acids. V trimming: 6 bases; J trimming: 8 bases; junction bases outside the gene matches: 7. CDR1 MDHEN and CDR2 SYDVKM come from the germline V gene. CDR3 loop: CASRRTGTGGEAFF. In DNA form, the CDR3 reads TGTGCCAGCAGGAGAACCGGGACAGGGGGCGAAGCTTTCTTT.

This sequence joins TRBV29-1 and TRBJ2-7; D unclear. CDR1 is SQVTM and CDR2 is ANQGSEA in the germline V gene. This CDR3 is built from 14 residues. Between the trimmed V and J ends, which lost 5 bases and 4 bases, there was a span of 18 bases. CDR3 residues: CSVKTVQRDYEQYV. The CDR3 DNA sequence: TGCAGCGTTAAAACAGTCCAAAGGGATTACGAGCAGTACGTC.

This clone was seen a handful of times. The CDR3 spells CASRNPQNTEAFF. CDR3 DNA sequence: TGTGCCAGCAGAAACCCGCAAAACACTGAAGCTTTCTTT. The V gene is TRBV6-5, the J gene TRBJ1-1; D gene uncertain. V was shortened by 6 bases and J by 2 bases, with 10 bases between the two germline ends. This CDR3 spans 13 amino acids. In germline, CDR1 is MNHEY, CDR2 SVGAGI.

The rearrangement uses TRBV30 and TRBJ1-2, with 7 positions matching TRBD1. V shed 0 bases and J 4 bases; nucleotides not matched to a gene: 2. This CDR3 has 13 residues. Per germline, CDR1 GTSNPN and CDR2 SVGIG (reference sequence). The CDR3 reads CAWSVQGFYGYTF. In nucleotides, the CDR3 is TGTGCCTGGAGTGTACAGGGGTTCTATGGCTACACCTTC.

The gene calls are TRBV19 and TRBJ2-5; TRBD1 matches 11 bases. This CDR3 has 13 amino acids. The trim removed 8 bases at V and 2 bases at J, leaving 1 base unmatched. Germline-derived CDR1 and CDR2 are LNHDA and SQIVND (reference sequence). CDR3 sequence reads: CASGDRGQETQYF. CDR3 nucleotide sequence: TGTGCCAGTGGGGACAGGGGGCAAGAGACCCAGTACTTC.

The J gene is TRBJ2-5, the V gene TRBV5-1, with D possibly matching TRBD1 (5 bases). V lost 0 bases and J 5 bases, leaving 8 bases between the germline ends. The V gene's germline CDR1 is SGHRS and CDR2 YFSETQ. This CDR3 is built from 13 residues. The CDR3 sequence: CASSLGGAETQYF. CDR3 in DNA: TGCGCCAGCAGCTTGGGTGGGGCGGAGACCCAGTACTTC.